This TCR beta chain was sequenced during a study of glioma-infiltrating T cells. Study results and caveats: Tissue and blood shared very few CDR3 sequences. Gliomas, especially low-grade, showed above-expected tissue-blood divergence; non-neoplastic patients showed below.

Germline assignment: CDR1 MDHEN and CDR2 SYDVKM. Trimming cost V 1 base and J 4 bases, with 7 bases left between them. This CDR3 contains 13 residues. This clonotype was counted at least ten times. Its antigen remains unidentified. The iRepertoire nested amplicon-rescue multiplex PCR amplified TCR alpha and beta CDR3s from RNA. For one-step reverse transcription and amplification, 100-400 ng of tissue mRNA or PBMC total RNA was used. TCRdb ran MiXCR on the multiplex PCR reads and lists one entry per CDR3 protein. Among around 130,000 distinct CDR3 sequences listed, 20% to 25% were seen once. The sample taken for sequencing was glioma tissue, nonneoplastic brain tissue, or PBMCs (not recorded which). The sequence came from a human donor with low-grade glioma or glioblastoma, undergoing nonglioma brain surgery, or in good health (not recorded which). V is TRBV28 and J is TRBJ1-1, with D perhaps matching TRBD1 (6 bases). CDR3 sequence (DNA): TGTGCCAGCAGTTTATTACAGGGCACTGAAGCTTTCTTT. Translation: CASSLLQGTEAFF.